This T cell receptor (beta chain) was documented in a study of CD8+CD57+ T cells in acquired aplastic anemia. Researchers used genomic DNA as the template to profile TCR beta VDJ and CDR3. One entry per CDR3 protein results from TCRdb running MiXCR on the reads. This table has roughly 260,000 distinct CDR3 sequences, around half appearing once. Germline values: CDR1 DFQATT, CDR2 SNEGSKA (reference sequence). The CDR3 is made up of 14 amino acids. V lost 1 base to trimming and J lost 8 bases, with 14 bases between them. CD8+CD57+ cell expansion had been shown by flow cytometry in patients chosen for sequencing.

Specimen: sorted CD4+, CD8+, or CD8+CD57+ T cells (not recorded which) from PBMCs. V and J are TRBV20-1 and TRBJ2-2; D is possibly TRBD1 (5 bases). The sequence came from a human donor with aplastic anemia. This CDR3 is CSARVRPWTGELFF. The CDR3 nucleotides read TGCAGTGCTAGAGTTAGGCCCTGGACAGGGGAGCTGTTTTTT.